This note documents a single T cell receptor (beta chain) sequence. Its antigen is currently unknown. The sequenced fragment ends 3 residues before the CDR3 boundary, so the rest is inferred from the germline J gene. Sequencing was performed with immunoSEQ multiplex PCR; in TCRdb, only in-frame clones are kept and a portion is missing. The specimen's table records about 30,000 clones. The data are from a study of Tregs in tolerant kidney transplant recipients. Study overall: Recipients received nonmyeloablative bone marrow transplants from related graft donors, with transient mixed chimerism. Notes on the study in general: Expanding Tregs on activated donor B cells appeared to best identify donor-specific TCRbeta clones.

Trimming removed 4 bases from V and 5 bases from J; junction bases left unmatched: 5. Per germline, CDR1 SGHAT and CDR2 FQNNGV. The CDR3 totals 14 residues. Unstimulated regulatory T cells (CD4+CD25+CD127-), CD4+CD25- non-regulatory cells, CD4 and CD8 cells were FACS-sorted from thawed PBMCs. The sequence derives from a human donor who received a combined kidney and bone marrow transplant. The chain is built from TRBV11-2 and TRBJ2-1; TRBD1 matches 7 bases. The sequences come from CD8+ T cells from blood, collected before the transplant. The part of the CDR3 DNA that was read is TGTGCCAGCAGCTGGACAGGATCAGACAATGAG. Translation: CASSWTGSDNE. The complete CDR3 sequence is CASSWTGSDNEQFF. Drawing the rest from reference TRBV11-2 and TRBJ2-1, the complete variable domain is EAGVAQSPRYKIIEKRQSVAFWCNPISGHATLYWYQQILGQGPKLLIQFQNNGVVDDSQLPKDRFSAERLKGVDSTLKIQPAKLEDSAVYLCASSWTGSDNEQFFGPGTRLTVL.